Listed below are T cell receptor beta chains from one sample, sequenced in a study of shared clonotypes between healthy human individuals. The protocol was immunoSEQ multiplex PCR, while the TCRdb copy is restricted to in-frame clones and leaves out a portion. Found here are some 490,000 clones, more than 75% of them singletons; the top ten hold more than 10%. Sequencing input: PBMCs. The origin of the receptors is a woman in her thirties or forties in good health. Some clones in this sample may be carry-over from other donors' samples. Each CDR3 is given with its conserved first and last residue. The D gene is left open where the match is weak. Size values are once, few and many counts, or a class for expanded clones, and some rows have none.

J: TRBJ2-3; V: TRBV4-1; D: NA; size: NA; CDR3: CASSQPRDTQYF; DNA: TGCGCCAGCAGCCAACCCAGAGATACGCAGTATTTT
J: TRBJ1-2; V: TRBV7-2; D: TRBD1; size: NA; CDR3: CASSRDRGLYGYTF; DNA: TGTGCCAGCAGCAGAGACAGGGGGCTCTATGGCTACACCTTC
J: TRBJ2-7; V: TRBV28; D: NA; size: NA; CDR3: CASSFVIPDLLYEQYF; DNA: TGTGCCAGCAGTTTCGTGATTCCGGACCTCCTCTACGAGCAGTACTTC
J: TRBJ1-2; V: TRBV5-6; D: NA; size: NA; CDR3: CASSRDGGSYGYTF; DNA: TGTGCCAGCAGCCGAGATGGGGGTAGCTATGGCTACACCTTC
J: TRBJ1-1; V: TRBV28; D: NA; size: NA; CDR3: CASSLRWTEAFF; DNA: TGTGCCAGCAGTTTAAGGTGGACTGAAGCTTTCTTT
J: TRBJ2-3; V: TRBV15; D: TRBD2; size: NA; CDR3: CATSTGGTSGLGTQYF; DNA: TGTGCCACCAGCACTGGTGGGACTAGCGGGTTGGGTACGCAGTATTTT
J: TRBJ1-5; V: TRBV2; D: NA; size: NA; CDR3: CASSFAGGQPQHF; DNA: TGTGCTAGCAGTTTTGCAGGAGGTCAGCCCCAGCATTTT
J: TRBJ1-4; V: TRBV29-1; D: TRBD1; size: NA; CDR3: CSVADRGTNEKLFF; DNA: TGCAGCGTCGCTGACAGGGGCACTAATGAAAAACTGTTTTTT
J: TRBJ1-1; V: TRBV5-1; D: NA; size: NA; CDR3: CASSLVDPRNTEAFF; DNA: TGCGCCAGCAGCTTGGTAGATCCGAGGAACACTGAAGCTTTCTTT
J: TRBJ2-1; V: TRBV2; D: NA; size: once; CDR3: CAGGLSSYNEQFF; DNA: TGTGCCGGTGGACTGAGCTCCTACAATGAGCAGTTCTTC
J: TRBJ2-1; V: TRBV5-1; D: NA; size: few; CDR3: CASSPGRVYNEQFF; DNA: TGCGCCAGCAGCCCTGGCAGGGTCTACAATGAGCAGTTCTTC
J: TRBJ2-7; V: TRBV5-1; D: NA; size: NA; CDR3: CASSLAVPASEYEQYF; DNA: TGCGCCAGCAGCTTGGCCGTCCCGGCTAGCGAGTACGAGCAGTACTTC
J: TRBJ2-1; V: TRBV7-7; D: TRBD1; size: NA; CDR3: CASSLADRANEQFF; DNA: TGTGCCAGCAGCTTAGCGGACAGGGCCAATGAGCAGTTCTTC
J: TRBJ2-5; V: TRBV28; D: TRBD1; size: NA; CDR3: CAGRTGSETQYF; DNA: TGTGCCGGCCGGACAGGGTCGGAGACCCAGTACTTC
J: TRBJ2-7; V: TRBV21-1; D: NA; size: NA; CDR3: CASSKVAESYEQYF; DNA: TGTGCCAGCAGCAAAGTGGCAGAGAGTTACGAGCAGTACTTC
J: TRBJ2-1; V: TRBV5-1; D: TRBD1; size: few; CDR3: CASSLGTGPYNEQFF; DNA: TGCGCCAGCAGCTTGGGGACAGGGCCCTACAATGAGCAGTTCTTC
J: TRBJ2-2; V: TRBV7-2; D: TRBD2; size: NA; CDR3: CASSPGLAGTGELFF; DNA: TGTGCCAGCAGCCCTGGACTAGCGGGCACCGGGGAGCTGTTTTTT
J: TRBJ2-2; V: TRBV7-9; D: TRBD1; size: NA; CDR3: CASSSLANPGTGFTGELFF; DNA: TGTGCCAGCAGCTCCCTAGCTAACCCCGGGACAGGGTTCACCGGGGAGCTGTTTTTT
J: TRBJ2-5; V: TRBV4-3; D: TRBD2; size: NA; CDR3: CASSLQREPEETQYF; DNA: TGCGCCAGCAGCCTCCAGCGGGAGCCTGAAGAGACCCAGTACTTC
J: TRBJ2-5; V: TRBV5-1; D: NA; size: NA; CDR3: CASSSTSTETQYF; DNA: TGCGCCAGCAGCTCGACATCGACAGAGACCCAGTACTTC
J: TRBJ2-2; V: TRBV10-2; D: TRBD2; size: NA; CDR3: CASSALAGVESTGELFF; DNA: TGCGCCAGCAGTGCCCTAGCGGGAGTAGAGAGCACCGGGGAGCTGTTTTTT
J: TRBJ1-4; V: TRBV28; D: TRBD1; size: once; CDR3: CASSPVRQGTLGEKLFF; DNA: TGTGCCAGCAGTCCCGTACGACAGGGCACCTTAGGTGAAAAACTGTTTTTT
J: TRBJ2-3; V: TRBV2; D: NA; size: NA; CDR3: CASSDLGQGTDTQYF; DNA: TGTGCCAGCAGTGATTTAGGTCAGGGCACAGATACGCAGTATTTT
J: TRBJ2-3; V: TRBV5-1; D: NA; size: NA; CDR3: CASSFRGADTQYF; DNA: TGCGCCAGCAGCTTCAGAGGCGCAGATACGCAGTATTTT
J: TRBJ2-3; V: TRBV28; D: TRBD1; size: once; CDR3: CASRLRDSRFSTDTQYF; DNA: TGTGCCAGCAGGCTACGGGACAGCCGCTTTAGCACAGATACGCAGTATTTT
J: TRBJ2-4; V: TRBV19; D: NA; size: NA; CDR3: CASRGSFGGAKNIQYF; DNA: TGTGCCAGTAGGGGGTCGTTCGGTGGGGCCAAAAACATTCAGTACTTC
J: TRBJ2-1; V: TRBV19; D: TRBD2; size: NA; CDR3: CASTTNVGGYNEQFF; DNA: TGTGCCAGTACCACCAATGTGGGGGGGTACAATGAGCAGTTCTTC
J: TRBJ1-5; V: TRBV30; D: NA; size: NA; CDR3: CAWSVRTSVQPQHF; DNA: TGTGCCTGGAGTGTACGGACCTCCGTTCAGCCCCAGCATTTT
J: TRBJ2-7; V: TRBV27; D: NA; size: few; CDR3: CASSSWDNPYEQYF; DNA: TGTGCCAGCAGTTCTTGGGACAATCCCTACGAGCAGTACTTC
J: TRBJ1-5; V: TRBV28; D: NA; size: NA; CDR3: CASSLDTLNQPQHF; DNA: TGTGCCAGCAGTTTAGATACACTAAATCAGCCCCAGCATTTT
J: TRBJ1-1; V: TRBV28; D: TRBD1; size: NA; CDR3: CASSLSVGQGGEAFF; DNA: TGTGCCAGCAGTTTATCGGTGGGACAGGGCGGTGAAGCTTTCTTT
J: TRBJ2-7; V: TRBV28; D: NA; size: once; CDR3: CASSPYGGPSYEQYF; DNA: TGTGCCAGCAGCCCCTATGGGGGTCCGTCCTACGAGCAGTACTTC
J: TRBJ2-7; V: TRBV6-5; D: TRBD1; size: NA; CDR3: CASSFLSGTGSVEQYF; DNA: TGTGCCAGCAGTTTCCTCTCGGGGACAGGGTCGGTCGAGCAGTACTTC
J: TRBJ1-3; V: TRBV2; D: NA; size: NA; CDR3: CASSEQGRAGNTIYF; DNA: TGTGCCAGCAGTGAGCAGGGGCGCGCAGGAAACACCATATATTTT
J: TRBJ1-5; V: TRBV30; D: NA; size: once; CDR3: CAWSVQGNQPQHF; DNA: TGTGCCTGGAGTGTGCAGGGAAATCAGCCCCAGCATTTT
J: TRBJ1-2; V: TRBV29-1; D: NA; size: once; CDR3: CSAQTGNYGYTF; DNA: TGCAGCGCACAGACAGGCAACTATGGCTACACCTTC
J: TRBJ2-1; V: TRBV19; D: TRBD2; size: few; CDR3: CASSIDCGLAGGCEQFF; DNA: TGTGCCAGTAGTATAGATTGCGGACTAGCGGGAGGTTGTGAGCAGTTCTTC
J: TRBJ2-2; V: TRBV4-1; D: NA; size: NA; CDR3: CASSPTQVAGSGELFF; DNA: TGCGCCAGCAGCCCAACACAAGTAGCCGGTTCCGGGGAGCTGTTTTTT
J: TRBJ2-1; V: TRBV4-3; D: TRBD1; size: NA; CDR3: CASSRAGTGNNEQFF; DNA: TGCGCCAGCAGCCGAGCCGGGACAGGGAACAATGAGCAGTTCTTC
J: TRBJ2-2; V: TRBV7-6; D: NA; size: NA; CDR3: CASSPGWNTGELFF; DNA: TGTGCCAGCAGCCCCGGGTGGAACACCGGGGAGCTGTTTTTT
J: TRBJ2-6; V: TRBV6-5; D: NA; size: few; CDR3: CASSGLGSGANVLTF; DNA: TGTGCCAGCAGTGGACTGGGCTCTGGGGCCAACGTCCTGACTTTC
J: TRBJ2-3; V: TRBV19; D: TRBD1; size: NA; CDR3: CASSSTGANTDTQYF; DNA: TGTGCCAGTAGTTCGACAGGGGCCAACACAGATACGCAGTATTTT
J: TRBJ1-3; V: TRBV11-2; D: NA; size: few; CDR3: CASSSVGAKGNTIYF; DNA: TGTGCCAGCAGCTCTGTGGGGGCTAAGGGAAACACCATATATTTT
J: TRBJ1-3; V: TRBV5-1; D: NA; size: NA; CDR3: CASSLAGTMRGNTIYF; DNA: TGCGCCAGCAGCTTGGCTGGGACCATGAGAGGAAACACCATATATTTT
J: TRBJ2-1; V: TRBV7-8; D: NA; size: NA; CDR3: CASSLAGYDEQFF; DNA: TGTGCCAGCAGCTTAGCTGGGTACGATGAGCAGTTCTTC
J: TRBJ1-4; V: TRBV5-5; D: NA; size: NA; CDR3: CASSLSPEYEKLFF; DNA: TGTGCCAGCAGCCTTTCCCCCGAATATGAAAAACTGTTTTTT
J: TRBJ2-7; V: TRBV6-1; D: NA; size: NA; CDR3: CASSEVRISSYEQYF; DNA: TGTGCCAGCAGTGAAGTCAGGATCAGCTCCTACGAGCAGTACTTC
J: TRBJ2-3; V: TRBV14; D: NA; size: NA; CDR3: CASSQGGGTGRESTQYF; DNA: TGTGCCAGCAGCCAAGGGGGAGGGACAGGAAGAGAAAGTACGCAGTATTTT